The source of this T cell receptor beta chain is a study of shared clonotypes between healthy human individuals. The donor population consisted of healthy HIV-negative adults with no recent acute infections or vaccinations. The study drew all its donors from Caucasian adults living in Nashville, Tennessee. The CDR3 is 15 residues long. V was pared by 4 bases and J by 5 bases, with 15 bases between. Germline V gene lookup returns CDR1 SEHNR and CDR2 FQNEAQ (reference sequence). The study ran the assay at deep level. Sorted-subset replicate PCR reactions were performed with approximately 180 ng DNA, corresponding to roughly 31,000 T cell genomes. Data came from immunoSEQ multiplex PCR; TCRdb stores just in-frame clones and leaves some out. The sample records roughly 2.2 million clones, roughly 92% being singletons.

Source material: naive CD4+ T cells from PBMCs. Subset indicated: CD45RA+ positively selected. The sequence was obtained from a man aged 18 to 35 in good health. Some clones in this sample may be carry-over from other donors' samples. This chain connects TRBV7-9 to TRBJ2-1; D is perhaps TRBD1 (6 bases). CDR3 residues: CASSSVRDTNNEQFF. CDR3 DNA sequence: TGTGCCAGCAGCTCAGTCCGGGACACTAACAATGAGCAGTTCTTC.